The sequence of this TCR beta chain was determined in a study of T cells in Graves' hyperthyroidism and ophthalmopathy. RNA transcripts served as the template for amplifying TCR beta CDR3 regions. The HTBI primer set drove a first-round RT-PCR of the TCR CDR3. TCRdb re-analysed the multiplex PCR reads in MiXCR, keeping a single row per CDR3 protein. The sample yields approximately 600,000 distinct CDR3 sequences, about 14% seen once. Patients were excluded for uncontrolled infection, other autoimmune disease, pregnancy or lactation. The CDR3 sequence is 15 residues long. Germline values: CDR1 SGHRS, CDR2 YFSETQ. The germline V and J ends were trimmed by 0 bases and 6 bases, with 15 bases remaining between them.

This receptor was identified in a woman aged 25 to 39 with Graves' hyperthyroidism that later progressed to Graves' ophthalmopathy. The sample consisted of blood. V is TRBV5-1 and J is TRBJ2-5; tentatively, D is TRBD1 (5 bases). CDR3 DNA sequence: TGCGCCAGCAGCTTGGAGGGGTATGGCGTGCAGACCCAGTACTTC. Translating gives CASSLEGYGVQTQYF.